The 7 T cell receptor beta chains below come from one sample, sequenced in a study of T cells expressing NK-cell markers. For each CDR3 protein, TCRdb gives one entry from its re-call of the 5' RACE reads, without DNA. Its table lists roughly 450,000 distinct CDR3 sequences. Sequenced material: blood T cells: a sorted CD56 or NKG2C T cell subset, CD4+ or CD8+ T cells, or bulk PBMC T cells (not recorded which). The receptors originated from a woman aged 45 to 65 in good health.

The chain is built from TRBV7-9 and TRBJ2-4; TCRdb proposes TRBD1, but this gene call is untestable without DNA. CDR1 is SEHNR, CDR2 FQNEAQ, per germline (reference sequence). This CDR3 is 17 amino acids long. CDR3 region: CASSSPGAQLAKNIQYF.

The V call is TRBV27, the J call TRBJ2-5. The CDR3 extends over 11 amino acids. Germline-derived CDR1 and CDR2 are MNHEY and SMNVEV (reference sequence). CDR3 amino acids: CASKYQETQYF.

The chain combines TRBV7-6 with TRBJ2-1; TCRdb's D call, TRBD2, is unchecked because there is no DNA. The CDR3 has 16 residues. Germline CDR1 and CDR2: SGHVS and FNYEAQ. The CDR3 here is CASSPISGSGYNEQFF.

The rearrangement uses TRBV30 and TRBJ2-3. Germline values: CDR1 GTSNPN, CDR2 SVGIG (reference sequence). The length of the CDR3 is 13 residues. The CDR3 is CAWSRAGTDTQYF.

The CDR3 reads CASSGRGKEGEKLFF. This chain links TRBV11-3 with TRBJ1-4; absent DNA, TCRdb's TRBD1 call cannot be checked. Germline CDR1 is SGHNT and CDR2 is YENEEA. The CDR3 runs to 15 residues.

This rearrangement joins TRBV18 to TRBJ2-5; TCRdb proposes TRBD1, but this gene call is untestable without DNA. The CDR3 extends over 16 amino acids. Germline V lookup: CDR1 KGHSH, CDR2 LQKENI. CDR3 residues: CASSQTKGRGGETQYF.

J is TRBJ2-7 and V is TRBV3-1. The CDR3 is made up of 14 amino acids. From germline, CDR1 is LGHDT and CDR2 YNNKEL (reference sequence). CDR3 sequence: CASSQGLWKYEQYF.